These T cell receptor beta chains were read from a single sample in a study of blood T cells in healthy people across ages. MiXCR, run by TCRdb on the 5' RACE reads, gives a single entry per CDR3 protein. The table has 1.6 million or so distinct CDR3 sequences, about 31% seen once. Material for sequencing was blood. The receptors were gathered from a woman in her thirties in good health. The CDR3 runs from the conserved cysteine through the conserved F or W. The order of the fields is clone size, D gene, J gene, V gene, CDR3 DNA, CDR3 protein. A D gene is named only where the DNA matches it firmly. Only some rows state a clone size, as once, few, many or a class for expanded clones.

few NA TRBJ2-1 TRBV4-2 TGTGCCAGCAGCCAAGAAGGGCTATTGGCCGGTGATGAGCAGTTCTTC CASSQEGLLAGDEQFF
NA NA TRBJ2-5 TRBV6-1 TGTGCCAGCAGTGAAGACGCCATGAGGACCCAGTACTTC CASSEDAMRTQYF
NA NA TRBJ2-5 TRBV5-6 TGTGCCAGCAGCTTGGCCGGTCTGGCCCAAGAGACCCAGTACTTC CASSLAGLAQETQYF
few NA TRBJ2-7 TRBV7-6 TGTGCCAGCAGCCCCATTGTCAGGGCAATAACCGAGCAGTACTTC CASSPIVRAITEQYF
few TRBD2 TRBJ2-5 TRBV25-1 TGTGCCAGCAGTGGCCTTGGGGCGGGGGACCAAGAGACCCAGTACTTC CASSGLGAGDQETQYF
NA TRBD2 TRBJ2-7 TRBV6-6 TGTGCCAGCAGTCCGGGACTAGCGGGGGGGCATCCGTACTTC CASSPGLAGGHPYF
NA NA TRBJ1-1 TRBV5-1 TGCGCCAGCAGCTTGGGGGTCGACTGGATGGTGAACACTGAAGCTTTCTTT CASSLGVDWMVNTEAFF
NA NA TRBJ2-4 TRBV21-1 TGTGCCAGCAGCAAAGAGAGGCTTCCCCGCATTCAGTACTTC CASSKERLPRIQYF
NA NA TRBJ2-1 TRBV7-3 TGTGCCAGCAGCGGCAACAAAGACGAGCAGTTCTTC CASSGNKDEQFF
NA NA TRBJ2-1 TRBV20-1 TGCAGTGCTCGGCTGAGGGACTATAGGGGGGAGTTCTTC CSARLRDYRGEFF
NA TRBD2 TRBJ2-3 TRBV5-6 TGTGCCAGCAGCTTGGAACTGATGCGGGGGGGGCGTTCTGATACGCAGTATTTT CASSLELMRGGRSDTQYF
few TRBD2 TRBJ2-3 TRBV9 TGTGCCAGCAGCCCTCACCCAGCGGGAGGCCTCACAGATACGCAGTATTTT CASSPHPAGGLTDTQYF
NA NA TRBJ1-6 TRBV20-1 TGCAGTGCTAGGCGTGCTGGGAAAGGGGATTCACCCCTCCACTTT CSARRAGKGDSPLHF
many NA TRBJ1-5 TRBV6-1 TGTGCCAGCAGTGAGTCGCCCTACAGGGACCCCAATCAGCCCCAGCATTTT CASSESPYRDPNQPQHF
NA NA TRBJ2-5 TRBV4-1 TGCGCCAGCAGCCAAGTGGGGGCCCGGGTAGAGACCCAGTACTTC CASSQVGARVETQYF
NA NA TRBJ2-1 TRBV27 TGTGCCAGCAGTTTATCGGTCGGGAGTGCCTACAATGAGCAGTTCTTC CASSLSVGSAYNEQFF
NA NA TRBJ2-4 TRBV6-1 TGTGCCAGCAGTGTCGGCCTACTTGGAAACATTCAGTACTTC CASSVGLLGNIQYF
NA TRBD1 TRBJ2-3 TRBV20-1 TGCAGTGCTAGAGATCTCCGGGACAGGGAGGGGATAGATACGCAGTATTTT CSARDLRDREGIDTQYF